The source of this T cell receptor beta chain is a study of T cell repertoires in cytomegalovirus infection. On the study more broadly: Carrying CMV and the relevant HLA type showed in public TCR beta signatures.

Study-wide findings and caveats: Ex vivo responses were dominated by HLA-C-restricted CMV-specific TCR beta clonotypes. Carriers of CMV plus the relevant HLA were identified by cumulative public TCR beta family frequency.

TCRdb re-called the reads through MiXCR, storing one row per CDR3 protein. The table lists hundreds of thousands of distinct CDR3 sequences, roughly 31% of them singletons. Germline lookup yields CDR1 MNHEY and CDR2 SMNVEV (reference sequence). The CDR3 has 20 amino acids. V shed 5 bases, J shed 1 base, and the junction held 12 bases outside the gene matches. To note about this clonotype: Its antigen is currently unknown.

This TCR came from a human donor in good health (CMV status not recorded). Some clones in this sample may be carry-over from other donors' samples. Here the sequenced sample was cultured CD8+ T cells from PBMCs, taken from culture after CMV antigen stimulation. This chain links TRBV27 with TRBJ2-3; 16 nucleotides align to TRBD2. This CDR3 reads CASSPHPGLAGGPGTDTQYF. CDR3 nucleotide sequence: TGTGCCAGCAGTCCTCACCCGGGACTAGCGGGGGGGCCTGGCACAGATACGCAGTATTTT.